This T cell receptor (beta chain) was sequenced for a study of preoperative IRX-2 immunotherapy in early breast cancer. This sample's treatment: preoperative locoregional IRX-2 cytokine immunotherapy. Samples came from a phase Ib trial of preoperative locoregional IRX-2 cytokine immunotherapy. Germline CDR1 LNHDA, CDR2 SQIVND (reference sequence). CDR3 length: 14 residues. V lost 2 bases to trimming and J lost 4 bases, with 11 bases between them. The method was immunoSEQ multiplex PCR; TCRdb's version includes in-frame clones alone and lacks a portion of them. The table includes about 32,000 clones, about four fifths detected once.

The gene calls are TRBV19 and TRBJ1-2, with no clear D. The sample here was lymph node tissue, taken from a patient treated with IRX-2 immunotherapy. The source is a human donor with breast cancer. The CDR3 DNA sequence: TGTGCCAGTAGTATAAGCTCAGTTGCCTATGGCTACACCTTC. It is translated as CASSISSVAYGYTF.